Shown below are 30 T cell receptor beta chains from a single sample sequenced in a study of CD8+ T cells in alopecia areata. Noted treatment: oral pan-JAK inhibitor, 5-10 mg twice daily. Following RNA extraction, reverse transcription yielded cDNA that acted as the sequencing template. The table came from immunoSEQ multiplex PCR; TCRdb's copy has only in-frame clones and leaves some out. The data show fewer than 100,000 clones, 60% to 65% seen once. The sample was CD8+ T cells sorted from blood, taken at week 4, from a patient treated with tofacitinib. The receptors come from a human donor with alopecia areata.

The gene calls are TRBV4-1 and TRBJ1-1; D might be TRBD1 (6 bases). V was pared by 0 bases and J by 1 base, with 6 bases between. CDR1 and CDR2 from the germline V gene are MGHRA and YSYEKL. The CDR3 is 14 amino acids. CDR3 sequence: CASSQEGQNTEAFF. The CDR3 DNA sequence: TGCGCCAGCAGCCAAGAGGGACAGAACACTGAAGCTTTCTTT.

J is TRBJ1-1 and V is TRBV9; TRBD1 is a possible D gene (5 bases). The CDR3 consists of 14 residues. Per the germline V gene, CDR1 is SGDLS and CDR2 is YYNGEE. V lost 3 bases, J lost 4 bases, and 13 bases lay in between. The chain's CDR3 is CASSAQGRVTEAFF. The CDR3 DNA reads as TGTGCCAGCAGCGCTCAGGGTCGGGTCACTGAAGCTTTCTTT. Supplemented by reference TRBV9 and TRBJ1-1, the full variable domain reads DSGVTQTPKHLITATGQRVTLRCSPRSGDLSVYWYQQSLDQGLQFLIQYYNGEERAKGNILERFSAQQFPDLHSELNLSSLELGDSALYFCASSAQGRVTEAFFGQGTRLTVV.

This clone occurred a few times. The genes are TRBV7-2 and TRBJ2-3; D might be TRBD2 (6 bases). Looked up from germline, CDR1 is SGHTA and CDR2 is FQGNSA. The CDR3 is made up of 15 amino acids. The ends were cut back, 7 bases at V and 0 bases at J, with 14 bases in the middle. DNA for the CDR3: TGTGCCAGCACCATCCGGGAGTCTAGCACAGATACGCAGTATTTT. Amino acids: CASTIRESSTDTQYF.

V is TRBV15 and J is TRBJ1-2; a weak D match, TRBD1 (5 bases). Germline V lookup: CDR1 LNHNV, CDR2 YYDKDF (reference sequence). Trimming stripped 8 bases from V and 4 bases from J, with 20 bases between. This CDR3 contains 15 residues. In DNA, the CDR3 is TGTGCCACCGCCCTCACTGGAGACAGAACCTATGGCTACACCTTC. Its translation: CATALTGDRTYGYTF.

The CDR3 DNA follows: TGTGCCAGGGACAGCTTATATGGCTACACCTTC. Translation: CARDSLYGYTF. The chain combines TRBV2 with TRBJ1-2, with D possibly TRBD1 on 6 matching bases. This CDR3 comprises 11 residues. Germline lookup yields CDR1 SNHLY and CDR2 FYNNEI. V was cut by 9 bases and J by 5 bases, with 10 bases left in between.

The chain links TRBV27 to TRBJ2-3; D possibly matches TRBD1 or TRBD2 (6 bases each). The V gene's germline CDR1 is MNHEY and CDR2 SMNVEV (reference sequence). V shed 1 base and J shed 2 bases, with 16 bases lying between them. There are 17 residues in the CDR3. CDR3 DNA sequence: TGTGCCAGCAGTTTATGGAGGAAGGGGGGAAACACAGATACGCAGTATTTT. As protein: CASSLWRKGGNTDTQYF.

The chain is built from TRBV28 and TRBJ2-7; perhaps TRBD1 as D (5 bases). Germline loops: CDR1 MDHEN, CDR2 SYDVKM. V was pared by 6 bases and J by 4 bases, with 16 bases between. The length of the CDR3 is 14 residues. The CDR3 nucleotides read TGTGCCAGCAGAGACCCAGGGTTGACGTACGAGCAGTACTTC. Residues: CASRDPGLTYEQYF.

This clone was found many times. This sequence joins TRBV13 and TRBJ1-2; 8 nucleotides agree with TRBD1. This CDR3 contains 15 residues. Per germline, CDR1 PRHDT and CDR2 FYEKMQ (reference sequence). The junction had 7 bases not matched to a gene; V was cut back by 4 bases and J by 3 bases. This CDR3 reads CASSSRQGLDYGYTF. CDR3 sequence (DNA): TGTGCCAGCAGCTCTCGACAGGGGCTTGACTATGGCTACACCTTC.

This chain uses TRBV29-1 with TRBJ2-7; 7 nucleotides align to TRBD1. The CDR3 has 15 residues. Germline V CDR1 and CDR2: SQVTM, ANQGSEA. Losses at the gene ends were 4 bases for V and 0 bases for J; bases not matched to a gene: 9. The CDR3 sequence: CSVARRQGRSYEQYF. In DNA, the CDR3 is TGCAGCGTTGCCCGGAGACAGGGCCGCTCCTACGAGCAGTACTTC.

This chain uses TRBV9 with TRBJ2-3; D gene ambiguous. The V end lost 4 bases, the J end lost 5 bases, and 8 bases lay between the germline ends. The CDR3 is 12 amino acids. Germline V gives CDR1 SGDLS, CDR2 YYNGEE. DNA for the CDR3: TGTGCCAGCAGCCTTTGGGGAGATACGCAGTATTTT. This sequence encodes CASSLWGDTQYF. The whole variable domain, filled in from reference TRBV9 and TRBJ2-3, reads DSGVTQTPKHLITATGQRVTLRCSPRSGDLSVYWYQQSLDQGLQFLIQYYNGEERAKGNILERFSAQQFPDLHSELNLSSLELGDSALYFCASSLWGDTQYFGPGTRLTVL.

The chain joins TRBV28 to TRBJ2-3, with TRBD2 matching over 11 bases. Losses at the gene ends were 3 bases for V and 0 bases for J; bases not matched to a gene: 2. The CDR3 totals 16 residues. Per germline, CDR1 MDHEN and CDR2 SYDVKM. The CDR3 protein is CASSLGLAASTDTQYF. CDR3 nucleotide sequence: TGTGCCAGCAGTTTGGGACTAGCGGCTAGCACAGATACGCAGTATTTT.

The chain links TRBV19 to TRBJ2-5; D call uncertain. V shed 7 bases and J shed 4 bases, with 19 bases lying between them. The CDR3 has 15 residues. Germline CDR1 and CDR2: LNHDA and SQIVND (reference sequence). CDR3 region: CASKDVRTPAETQYF. In nucleotides, the CDR3 is TGTGCCAGTAAAGACGTTCGGACGCCGGCAGAGACCCAGTACTTC.

This CDR3 reads CASSQVSGASGANVLTF. The CDR3 nucleotides read TGCGCCAGCAGCCAGGTGTCGGGGGCATCTGGGGCCAACGTCCTGACTTTC. The chain joins TRBV4-1 to TRBJ2-6; D is possibly TRBD1 or TRBD2 (6 bases each). This CDR3 region has 17 residues. Germline CDR1 MGHRA, CDR2 YSYEKL. V lost 3 bases to trimming and J lost 1 base, with 13 bases between them.

J is TRBJ2-7 and V is TRBV2; possibly TRBD2 for D (6 bases). Germline V gene lookup returns CDR1 SNHLY and CDR2 FYNNEI. The V gene lost 7 bases and the J gene lost 0 bases, with 10 bases spanning the gap. This CDR3 has 13 residues. CDR3 amino acids: CASKGGNSYEQYF. CDR3 sequence (DNA): TGTGCCAGCAAGGGCGGGAACTCCTACGAGCAGTACTTC.

The V and J genes are TRBV6-5 and TRBJ2-7; D possibly corresponds to TRBD2 (6 bases). V was trimmed by 0 bases and J by 1 base, leaving 10 bases between them. Germline V lookup: CDR1 MNHEY, CDR2 SVGAGI. CDR3 length: 15 residues. In DNA form, the CDR3 reads TGTGCCAGCAGTTACTCTGGTGGGGGGTCCTACGAGCAGTACTTC. Translated, it gives CASSYSGGGSYEQYF.

The chain has TRBV9 and TRBJ1-2; 7 nucleotides agree with TRBD1. The CDR3 has 13 amino acids. V lost 4 bases and J lost 6; bases outside the gene matches: 6. Germline V gene data show CDR1 as SGDLS and CDR2 as YYNGEE. The CDR3 nucleotides read TGTGCCAGCAGCCCTGAGACAGGGAATGGCTACACCTTC. Amino acids: CASSPETGNGYTF.

This clone was detected only a few times. The genes are TRBV10-3 and TRBJ2-2; D perhaps matches TRBD2 (7 bases). Germline CDR1 and CDR2: ENHRY and SYGVKD. This CDR3 region has 16 residues. V lost 3 bases and J lost 4, with 15 bases in between. CDR3 sequence reads: CAISEGGGQGTGELFF. In DNA, the CDR3 is TGTGCCATCAGTGAAGGCGGGGGCCAGGGCACCGGGGAGCTGTTTTTT.

The CDR3 region is CASSQLTGVETQYF. The CDR3 region has the DNA TGTGCCAGCAGCCAACTGACAGGGGTCGAGACCCAGTACTTC. The V and J genes are TRBV14 and TRBJ2-5, with 8 bases that match TRBD1. CDR3 length equals 14 residues. V trimming: 2 bases; J trimming: 5 bases; junction bases outside the gene matches: 4. Germline CDR1 reads SGHDN; CDR2 reads FVKESK.

The rearrangement uses TRBV5-4 and TRBJ2-1; unclear D gene. V gave up 0 bases and J gave up 2 bases, with 9 bases separating them. Germline V CDR1 and CDR2: SGHNT, YYREEE (reference sequence). CDR3 length equals 15 residues. The CDR3 reads CASSLALRTYNEQFF. The CDR3 bases are TGTGCCAGCAGCTTGGCCCTTAGAACCTACAATGAGCAGTTCTTC.

J is TRBJ1-2 and V is TRBV30; TRBD1 aligns across 9 bases. The CDR3 runs 17 residues. V lost 2 bases and J lost 4; bases outside the gene matches: 14. Germline values: CDR1 GTSNPN, CDR2 SVGIG (reference sequence). The CDR3, as DNA: TGTGCCTGGAGTAGTCGCGACAGGGGGTTACTAGGCTATGGCTACACCTTC. It specifies CAWSSRDRGLLGYGYTF.

The J gene is TRBJ2-5, the V gene TRBV4-3; 8 nucleotides match TRBD2. V lost 0 bases, J lost 5 bases, and 11 bases stayed unmatched. The CDR3 is made up of 17 amino acids. Germline CDR1 LGHNA, CDR2 YSLEER. The CDR3 loop is CASSQDGTSFGAETQYF. As DNA, the CDR3 is TGCGCCAGCAGCCAAGATGGGACTAGTTTCGGTGCGGAGACCCAGTACTTC.

The J gene is TRBJ2-7, the V gene TRBV7-9; D ambiguous. The germline V and J ends were trimmed by 4 bases and 7 bases, with 17 bases remaining between them. The CDR3 runs to 14 residues. From germline, CDR1 is SEHNR and CDR2 FQNEAQ (reference sequence). CDR3 region: CASSSSHLFREQYF. DNA for the CDR3: TGTGCCAGCAGCTCCTCACACCTTTTCAGGGAGCAGTACTTC.

This clone occurred a few times. This chain connects TRBV29-1 to TRBJ2-1; 11 bases agree with TRBD2. The CDR3 contains 15 residues. J lost 6 bases, V lost 1 base, and 5 bases had no gene match. Germline loops: CDR1 SQVTM, CDR2 ANQGSEA. CDR3 amino acids: CSVEGSGRAVNEQFF. The CDR3 region has the DNA TGCAGCGTTGAAGGTAGCGGGAGGGCCGTCAATGAGCAGTTCTTC.

V gene TRBV27 combines with J gene TRBJ1-3; D call uncertain. This CDR3 has 13 residues. Germline CDR1 reads MNHEY; CDR2 reads SMNVEV (reference sequence). Trimming removed 5 bases from V and 0 bases from J, with 5 bases in between. This chain's CDR3 is CASSPLSGNTIYF. The CDR3 nucleotides read TGTGCCAGCAGTCCCCTCTCTGGAAACACCATATATTTT.

The chain couples TRBV27 to TRBJ1-1; D perhaps matches TRBD1 (6 bases). Trimming pared 5 bases from V and 4 bases from J, leaving 11 bases between. In germline, CDR1 is MNHEY, CDR2 SMNVEV (reference sequence). The CDR3 sequence is 13 residues long. The CDR3 DNA is TGTGCCAGCAGTGTACAGGGCTTCACTGAAGCTTTCTTT. Translation gives CASSVQGFTEAFF.

The chain couples TRBV27 to TRBJ1-2; 9 bases align to TRBD1. The germline V gene encodes CDR1 MNHEY and CDR2 SMNVEV (reference sequence). The trim removed 2 bases at V and 2 bases at J, leaving 3 bases unmatched. The CDR3 has 15 residues. The CDR3 spells CASSLRDRVNYGYTF. CDR3 DNA: TGTGCCAGCAGTTTAAGGGACAGGGTGAACTATGGCTACACCTTC.

J is TRBJ2-7 and V is TRBV27, with D perhaps TRBD1 (6 bases). The V and J ends lost 3 bases and 5 bases respectively, with 8 bases between them. The CDR3 is made up of 12 amino acids. In germline, CDR1 is MNHEY, CDR2 SMNVEV (reference sequence). CDR3 sequence: CASSFTGNEQYF. CDR3 coding DNA: TGTGCCAGCAGTTTCACAGGGAACGAGCAGTACTTC.

The rearrangement joins TRBV5-1 to TRBJ2-1, with D tentatively TRBD2 (6 bases). The CDR3 runs to 15 residues. Looked up from germline, CDR1 is SGHRS and CDR2 is YFSETQ. The V and J ends lost 3 bases and 9 bases respectively, with 19 bases between them. CDR3: CASSSGEEGGIEQFF. The CDR3 DNA reads TGCGCCAGCAGCTCCGGGGAGGAGGGCGGGATTGAGCAGTTCTTC.

The chain links TRBV4-1 to TRBJ1-1, with a tentative D call TRBD1 (5 bases). Looked up from germline, CDR1 is MGHRA and CDR2 is YSYEKL. The CDR3 contains 14 residues. Trimming pared 0 bases from V and 1 base from J, leaving 6 bases between. The CDR3 here is CASSQDRGNTEAFF. The DNA of the CDR3 is TGCGCCAGCAGCCAAGATAGGGGGAACACTGAAGCTTTCTTT.

This clone was detected a few times. This chain joins TRBV5-1 and TRBJ2-7; D may be TRBD1 (6 bases). V was clipped by 0 bases and J by 2 bases, with 12 bases between them. Germline loops: CDR1 SGHRS, CDR2 YFSETQ. The CDR3 is 15 residues long. CDR3 residues: CASSLEQGTAYEQYF. The DNA of the CDR3 is TGCGCCAGCAGCTTGGAGCAGGGGACCGCCTACGAGCAGTACTTC.